This T cell receptor (beta chain) was found in a study of T cell repertoires in cytomegalovirus infection. Turning to the study itself: It was the public TCR beta signatures that indicated both CMV infection and matching HLA type. Overall study results and limits: The response measured ex vivo was dominated by TCR beta clonotypes (HLA-C-restricted and CMV-specific).

V gave up 0 bases and J gave up 3 bases, with 12 bases separating them. The CDR3 is made up of 16 amino acids. Germline CDR1 and CDR2: MNHEY and SVGAGI. TCRdb used MiXCR to reprocess the reads, holding one entry per CDR3 protein. The sample yields around 74,000 distinct CDR3 sequences, roughly 3.5% seen once. This clonotype was seen ten or more times. Its target is unknown. The receptor was isolated from a human donor in good health (CMV status not recorded). Some clones in this sample may be carry-over from other donors' samples. This chain links TRBV6-5 with TRBJ2-1, with TRBD2 as a possible D gene (7 bases). The sequencing sample was made of PBMCs. CDR3 sequence reads: CASSYSSGEGYNEQFF. Written as DNA, the CDR3 is TGTGCCAGCAGTTACTCGTCAGGGGAGGGCTACAATGAGCAGTTCTTC.